The 8 T cell receptor beta chains given below trace back to one sample, sequenced in a study of T-cell memory formation after mild COVID-19. A single record per CDR3 protein comes from TCRdb applying MiXCR to the 5' RACE reads. The sample comprises about 540,000 distinct CDR3 sequences, about a fifth of which are singletons, and about 12% rests with the top ten. The sample was PBMCs or a T cell subset sorted from them (not recorded which). The receptors originated from an adult woman who had mild COVID-19 (a few samples of this study predate the infection). Cell type and time point are not known.

This clonotype has a handful of counts. The chain recombines TRBV4-2 with TRBJ2-3; no clear D. The V gene's germline CDR1 is LGHNA and CDR2 YNFKEQ. Between the trimmed V and J ends, which lost 1 base and 4 bases, there was a span of 9 bases. The CDR3 extends over 14 amino acids. In nucleotides, the CDR3 is TGTGCCAGCAGCCAAGGCTCACAGTCAGATACGCAGTATTTT. Amino acids: CASSQGSQSDTQYF.

The chain employs TRBV29-1 and TRBJ1-1; the D gene is possibly TRBD1 (5 bases). The germline V gene has CDR1 SQVTM and CDR2 ANQGSEA. The CDR3 is 12 residues long. Trimming stripped 7 bases from V and 0 bases from J, with 9 bases between. Here the CDR3 reads CSAQTVNTEAFF. DNA of the CDR3: TGCAGCGCTCAGACAGTGAACACTGAAGCTTTCTTT.

This clonotype appeared a few times. This chain links TRBV7-6 with TRBJ2-2; D remains ambiguous. The CDR3 is 14 amino acids. Deletions cut 3 bases from V and 6 bases from J, with 11 bases between. Germline values: CDR1 SGHVS, CDR2 FNYEAQ. This CDR3 is CASSFRKDSGELFF. The CDR3 coding sequence is TGTGCCAGCAGCTTCCGAAAAGACTCCGGGGAGCTGTTTTTT.

The rearrangement joins TRBV4-3 to TRBJ2-3; D unresolved. CDR3 length equals 13 residues. Germline CDR1 is LGHNA and CDR2 is YSLEER. V lost 0 bases and J 5 bases, leaving 6 bases between the germline ends. CDR3 nucleotides: TGCGCCAGCAGCCAAGATTCGGAAGATACGCAGTATTTT. Protein: CASSQDSEDTQYF.

V is TRBV27 and J is TRBJ1-4; D gene ambiguous. CDR1 and CDR2 from the germline V gene are MNHEY and SMNVEV (reference sequence). Trimming took 6 bases from V and 2 from J, leaving 10 bases between them. The CDR3 is 14 amino acids. CDR3 sequence reads: CASSHEGTNEKLFF. DNA of the CDR3: TGTGCCAGCAGCCACGAAGGGACTAATGAAAAACTGTTTTTT.

This clonotype was found a few times. The chain links TRBV7-9 to TRBJ2-3; 8 bases align to TRBD2. V was clipped by 5 bases and J by 6 bases; unmatched bases: 7. The CDR3 is made up of 14 amino acids. The germline V gene encodes CDR1 SEHNR and CDR2 FQNEAQ (reference sequence). CDR3 nucleotide sequence: TGTGCCAGCAGCCCCAGCGGGAGTGGCGATACGCAGTATTTT. Translating gives CASSPSGSGDTQYF.

The chain uses TRBV27 and TRBJ2-3; D might be TRBD2 (6 bases). V was trimmed by 4 bases and J by 1 base, leaving 15 bases between them. CDR1 is MNHEY, CDR2 SMNVEV, per germline (reference sequence). The CDR3 runs to 16 residues. CDR3 protein: CASSWAGGSGTDTQYF. The CDR3 DNA reads TGTGCCAGCAGTTGGGCTGGGGGGTCGGGCACAGATACGCAGTATTTT.

This clonotype has more than one count but fewer than ten. This chain uses TRBV20-1 with TRBJ2-7, with a tentative D call TRBD2 (5 bases). V was pared by 0 bases and J by 5 bases, with 17 bases between. The CDR3 sequence is 15 residues long. CDR1 is DFQATT and CDR2 is SNEGSKA in the germline V gene (reference sequence). The CDR3 DNA follows: TGCAGTGCTAGAGATCCAAGAACTAGGTTGGACGAGCAGTACTTC. Protein: CSARDPRTRLDEQYF.